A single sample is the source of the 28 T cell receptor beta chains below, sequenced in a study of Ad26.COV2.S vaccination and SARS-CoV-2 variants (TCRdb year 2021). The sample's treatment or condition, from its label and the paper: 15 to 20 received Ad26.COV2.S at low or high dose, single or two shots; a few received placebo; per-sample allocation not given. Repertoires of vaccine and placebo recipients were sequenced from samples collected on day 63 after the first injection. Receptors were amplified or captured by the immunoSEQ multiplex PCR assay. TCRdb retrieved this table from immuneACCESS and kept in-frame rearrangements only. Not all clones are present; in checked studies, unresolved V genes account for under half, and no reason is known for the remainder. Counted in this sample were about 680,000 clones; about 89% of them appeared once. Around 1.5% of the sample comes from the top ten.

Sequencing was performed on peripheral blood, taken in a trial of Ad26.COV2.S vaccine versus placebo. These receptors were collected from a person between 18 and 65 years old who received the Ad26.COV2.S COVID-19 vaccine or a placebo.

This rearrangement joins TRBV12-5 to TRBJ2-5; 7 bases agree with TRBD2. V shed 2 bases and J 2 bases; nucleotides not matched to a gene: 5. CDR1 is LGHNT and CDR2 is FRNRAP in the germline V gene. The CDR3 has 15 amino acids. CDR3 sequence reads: CASGLRAGIQETQYF. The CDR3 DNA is TGTGCTAGTGGTTTGAGAGCGGGGATACAAGAGACCCAGTACTTC.

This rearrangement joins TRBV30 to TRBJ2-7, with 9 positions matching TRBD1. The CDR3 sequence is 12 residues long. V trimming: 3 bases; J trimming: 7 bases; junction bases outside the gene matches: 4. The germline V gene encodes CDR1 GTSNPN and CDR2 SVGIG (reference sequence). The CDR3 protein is CAWSIQGAEQYF. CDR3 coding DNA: TGTGCCTGGAGCATACAGGGGGCTGAGCAGTACTTC.

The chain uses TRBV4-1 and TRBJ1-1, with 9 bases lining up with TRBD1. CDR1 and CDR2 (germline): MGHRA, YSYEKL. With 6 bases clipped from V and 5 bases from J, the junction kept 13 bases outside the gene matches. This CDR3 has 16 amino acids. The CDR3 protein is CASRPPGQGERTEAFF. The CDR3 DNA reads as TGCGCCAGCAGGCCCCCGGGACAGGGCGAAAGGACTGAAGCTTTCTTT.

The chain's CDR3 is CAWSQPTGTGNTIYF. The CDR3 DNA sequence: TGTGCCTGGAGTCAACCGACAGGGACTGGAAACACCATATATTTT. The gene calls are TRBV30 and TRBJ1-3; TRBD1 matches at 7 bases. This CDR3 has 15 residues. J gave up 2 bases and V 2 bases, and 6 bases lay outside the gene matches. CDR1 and CDR2 from the germline V gene are GTSNPN and SVGIG (reference sequence).

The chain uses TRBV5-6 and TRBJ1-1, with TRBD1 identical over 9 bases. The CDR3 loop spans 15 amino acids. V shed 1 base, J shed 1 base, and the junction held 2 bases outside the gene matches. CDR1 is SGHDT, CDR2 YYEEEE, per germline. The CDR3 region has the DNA TGTGCCAGCAGCTTGCGGGACAGGGCGAACACTGAAGCTTTCTTT. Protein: CASSLRDRANTEAFF.

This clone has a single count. The CDR3 loop is CAWRVWGSYEQYF. For the CDR3, the DNA is TGTGCCTGGCGTGTATGGGGTTCCTACGAGCAGTACTTC. The chain links TRBV5-4 to TRBJ2-7; no definite D call. The germline V gene has CDR1 SGHNT and CDR2 YYREEE (reference sequence). Trimming stripped 10 bases from V and 1 base from J, with 15 bases between. The CDR3 loop spans 13 amino acids.

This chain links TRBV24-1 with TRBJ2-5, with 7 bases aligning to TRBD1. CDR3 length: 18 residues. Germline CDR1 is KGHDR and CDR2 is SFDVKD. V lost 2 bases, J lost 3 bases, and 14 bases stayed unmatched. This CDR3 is CATSDYNRFGTDEETQYF. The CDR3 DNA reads TGTGCCACCAGTGATTACAACCGGTTCGGGACAGACGAAGAGACCCAGTACTTC.

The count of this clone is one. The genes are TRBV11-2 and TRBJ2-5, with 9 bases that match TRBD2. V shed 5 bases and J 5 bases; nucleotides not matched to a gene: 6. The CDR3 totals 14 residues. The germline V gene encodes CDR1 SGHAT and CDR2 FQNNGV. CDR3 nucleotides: TGTGCCAGCAGCGGTAGCGGGAGTTGGGAGACCCAGTACTTC. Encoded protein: CASSGSGSWETQYF.

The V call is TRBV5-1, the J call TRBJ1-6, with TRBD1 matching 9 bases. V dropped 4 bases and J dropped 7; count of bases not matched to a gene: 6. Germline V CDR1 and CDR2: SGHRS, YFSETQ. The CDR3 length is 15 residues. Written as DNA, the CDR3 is TGCGCCAGCAGCATGGGGACAGGGTGGAATTCACCCCTCCACTTT. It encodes CASSMGTGWNSPLHF.

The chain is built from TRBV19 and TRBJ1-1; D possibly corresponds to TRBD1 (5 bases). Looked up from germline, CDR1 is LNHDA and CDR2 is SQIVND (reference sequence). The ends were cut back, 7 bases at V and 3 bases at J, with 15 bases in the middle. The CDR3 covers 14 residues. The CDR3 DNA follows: TGTGCCAGTACCACTAGGGCAGGGTACACTGAAGCTTTCTTT. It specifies CASTTRAGYTEAFF.

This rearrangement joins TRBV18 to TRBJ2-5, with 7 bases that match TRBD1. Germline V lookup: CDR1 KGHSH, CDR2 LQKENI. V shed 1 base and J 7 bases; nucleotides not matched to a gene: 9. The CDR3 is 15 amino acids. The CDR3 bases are TGTGCCAGCTCACCACTCACAGGGGACGGGGTGACCCAGTACTTC. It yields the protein CASSPLTGDGVTQYF.

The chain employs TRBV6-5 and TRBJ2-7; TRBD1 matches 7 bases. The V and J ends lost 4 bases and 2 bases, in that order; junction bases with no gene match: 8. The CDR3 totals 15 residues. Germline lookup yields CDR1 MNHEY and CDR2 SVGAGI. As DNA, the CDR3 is TGTGCCAGCAGTTCCACCGGGACAGCCCCCTACGAGCAGTACTTC. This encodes CASSSTGTAPYEQYF.

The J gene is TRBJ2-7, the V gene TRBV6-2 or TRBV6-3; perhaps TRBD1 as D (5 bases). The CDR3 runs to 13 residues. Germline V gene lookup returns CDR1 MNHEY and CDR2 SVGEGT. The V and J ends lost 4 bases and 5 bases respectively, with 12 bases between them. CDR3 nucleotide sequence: TGTGCCAGCAGTTTCAGGGAAAGCAACGAGCAGTACTTC. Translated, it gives CASSFRESNEQYF.

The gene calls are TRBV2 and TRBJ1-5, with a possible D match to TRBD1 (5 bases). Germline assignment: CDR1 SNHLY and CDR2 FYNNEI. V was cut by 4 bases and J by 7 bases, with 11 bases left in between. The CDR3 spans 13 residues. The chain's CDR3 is CASSVRGGQPQHF. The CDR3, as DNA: TGTGCCAGCAGTGTTAGGGGTGGACAGCCCCAGCATTTT.

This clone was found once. The CDR3 sequence: CASSFLAGVTDTQYF. CDR3 sequence (DNA): TGTGCCAGCAGCTTCCTAGCGGGAGTCACAGATACGCAGTATTTT. This rearrangement joins TRBV7-9 to TRBJ2-3, with 10 positions matching TRBD2. This CDR3 spans 15 amino acids. Trimming took 3 bases from V and 2 from J; bases not matched to a gene: 2. Germline CDR1 reads SEHNR; CDR2 reads FQNEAQ (reference sequence).

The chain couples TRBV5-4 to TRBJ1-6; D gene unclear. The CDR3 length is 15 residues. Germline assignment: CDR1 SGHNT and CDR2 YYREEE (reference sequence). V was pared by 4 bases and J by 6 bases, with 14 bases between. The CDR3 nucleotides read TGTGCCAGCAGCCGGGGAGAGGTATCTAATTCACCCCTCCACTTT. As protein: CASSRGEVSNSPLHF.

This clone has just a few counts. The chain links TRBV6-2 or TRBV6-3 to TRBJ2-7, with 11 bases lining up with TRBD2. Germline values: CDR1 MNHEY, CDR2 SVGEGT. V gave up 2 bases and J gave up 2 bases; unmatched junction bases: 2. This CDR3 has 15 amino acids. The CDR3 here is CASSYTSGGTYEQYF. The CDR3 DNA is TGTGCCAGCAGTTACACTAGCGGGGGAACCTACGAGCAGTACTTC.

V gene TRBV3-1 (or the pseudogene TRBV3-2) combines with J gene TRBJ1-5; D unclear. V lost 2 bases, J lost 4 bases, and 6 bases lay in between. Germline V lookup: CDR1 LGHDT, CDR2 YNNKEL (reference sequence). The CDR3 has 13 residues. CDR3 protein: CASSQFENQPQHF. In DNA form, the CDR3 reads TGTGCCAGCAGCCAATTCGAAAATCAGCCCCAGCATTTT.

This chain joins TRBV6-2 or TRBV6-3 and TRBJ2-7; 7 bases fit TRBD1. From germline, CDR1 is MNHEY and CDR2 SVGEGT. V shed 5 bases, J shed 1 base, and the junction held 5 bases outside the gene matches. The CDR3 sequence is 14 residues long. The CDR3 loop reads CASSAPGQSYEQYF. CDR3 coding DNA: TGTGCCAGCAGTGCGCCGGGACAGTCCTACGAGCAGTACTTC.

CDR3 amino acids: CATSGSRYNEQFF. In DNA, the CDR3 is TGTGCCACCAGCGGTAGCCGTTACAATGAGCAGTTCTTC. The rearrangement joins TRBV15 to TRBJ2-1, with D hard to call. The length of the CDR3 is 13 residues. CDR1 is LNHNV and CDR2 is YYDKDF in the germline V gene (reference sequence). V gave up 5 bases and J gave up 4 bases, with 9 bases separating them.

CDR3 coding DNA: TGTGCCACCAGCAGAGATGACCGCCGGAGCGGGGGGCCGGATATAACGGAGACCCAGTACTTC. Its translation: CATSRDDRRSGGPDITETQYF. The V and J genes are TRBV15 and TRBJ2-5, with TRBD2 matching 9 bases. The germline gives CDR1 LNHNV, CDR2 YYDKDF (reference sequence). The CDR3 is 21 residues long. Trimming cost V 0 bases and J 5 bases; bases outside gene matches: 22.

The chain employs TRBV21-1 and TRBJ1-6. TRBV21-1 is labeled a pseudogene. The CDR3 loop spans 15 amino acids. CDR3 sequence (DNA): TGTGCCAGCAGCGCAATCCCTGGGTCGAATTCACCCCTCCACTTT. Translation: CASSAIPGSNSPLHF.

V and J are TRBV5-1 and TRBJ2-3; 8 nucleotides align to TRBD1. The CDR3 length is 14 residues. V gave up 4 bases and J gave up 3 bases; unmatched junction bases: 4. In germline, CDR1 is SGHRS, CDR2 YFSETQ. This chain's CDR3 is CASSDDRGTDTQYF. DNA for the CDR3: TGCGCCAGCAGCGACGACAGGGGTACAGATACGCAGTATTTT.

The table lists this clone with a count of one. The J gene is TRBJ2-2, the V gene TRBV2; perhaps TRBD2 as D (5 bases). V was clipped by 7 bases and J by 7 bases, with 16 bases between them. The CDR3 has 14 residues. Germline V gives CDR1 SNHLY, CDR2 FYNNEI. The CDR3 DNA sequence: TGTGCCAGCACCACGTCGCGGGCCTACGGGGAGCTGTTTTTT. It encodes CASTTSRAYGELFF.

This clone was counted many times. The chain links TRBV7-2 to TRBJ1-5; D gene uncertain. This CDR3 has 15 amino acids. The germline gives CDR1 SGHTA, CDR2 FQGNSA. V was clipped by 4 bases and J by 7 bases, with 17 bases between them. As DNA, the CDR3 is TGTGCCAGCAGCTCAGAGGATGGGGTAATCCAGCCCCAGCATTTT. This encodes CASSSEDGVIQPQHF.

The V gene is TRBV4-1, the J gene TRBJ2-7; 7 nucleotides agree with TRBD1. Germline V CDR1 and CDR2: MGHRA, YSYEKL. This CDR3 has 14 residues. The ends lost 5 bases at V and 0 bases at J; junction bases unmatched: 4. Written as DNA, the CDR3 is TGCGCCAGCAGCTCAGGGGGTAGCTCCTACGAGCAGTACTTC. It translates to CASSSGGSSYEQYF.

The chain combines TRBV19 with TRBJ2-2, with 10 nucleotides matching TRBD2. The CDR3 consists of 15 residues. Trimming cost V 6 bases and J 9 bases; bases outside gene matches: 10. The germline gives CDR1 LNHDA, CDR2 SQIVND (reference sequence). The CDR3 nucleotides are TGTGCCAGTAGCTTCCAAGCGGGAGGGACCCGGGAGCTGTTTTTT. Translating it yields CASSFQAGGTRELFF.

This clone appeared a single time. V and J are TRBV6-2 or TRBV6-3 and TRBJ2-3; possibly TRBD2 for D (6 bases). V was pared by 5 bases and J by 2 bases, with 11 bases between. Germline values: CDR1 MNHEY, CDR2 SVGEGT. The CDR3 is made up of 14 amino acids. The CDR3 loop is CASSHIADTDTQYF. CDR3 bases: TGTGCCAGCAGTCACATAGCGGACACAGATACGCAGTATTTT.